This T cell receptor beta chain was identified in a study of identical twins. The CDR3 contains 16 residues. The V and J ends lost 0 bases and 2 bases, in that order; junction bases with no gene match: 2. Germline-derived CDR1 and CDR2 are KGHSH and LQKENI. Via MiXCR, TCRdb re-called the 5' RACE reads, giving one row per CDR3 protein. This sample has hundreds of thousands of distinct CDR3 sequences, with around a sixth found just once. Overall study findings and caveats: Whereas memory repertoires showed no such difference, abundant cord blood beta clonotypes carried fewer insertions. There was an excess of low generation probability in the out-of-frame alpha sequences that twins shared. Conclusions leaned on cross-sectional statistical analysis and did not track the same donors over time.

Note on this clonotype: Its antigen remains unidentified.

These same data were also listed under a study on T cells expressing NK-cell markers.

The TCR sequence derives from a woman aged 18-29 years in good health. Sequenced material: PBMCs. The chain links TRBV18 to TRBJ1-3, with 9 nucleotides matching TRBD1. The CDR3 loop is CASSPPGQGAGNTIYF. DNA for the CDR3: TGTGCCAGCTCACCACCGGGACAGGGAGCTGGAAACACCATATATTTT.